The T cell receptor beta chain described here comes from a study of shared clonotypes between healthy human individuals. Deep-level assay runs were performed. As processed by the authors: Filtering differed because ImmunoSEQ produced junction-only sequences that carried no quality scores. Method: immunoSEQ multiplex PCR; TCRdb's copy keeps in-frame clones and lacks some. The DNA was the basis for D and trimming; V, J and clone size are from that table. Counted here are about 710,000 clones, around four fifths occurring once; the ten biggest clones make up about 1.8%. A remark on this clone: This could be a read error, since a much larger clone is one nucleotide away.

The germline gives CDR1 SGHNT, CDR2 YENEEA. Trimming stripped 3 bases from V and 1 base from J, with 0 bases between. The CDR3 consists of 12 residues. The sample was memory CD4+ T cells sorted from blood. As to subset: CD45RA-negative fraction. The V call is TRBV11-3, the J call TRBJ2-2; D gene ambiguous. The TCR originated in a woman in her 30s in good health. CDR3 region: CASSLNTGELFF. The CDR3 DNA reads as TGTGCCAGCAGCTTGAACACCGGGGAGCTGTTTTTT.